The 21 T cell receptor beta chains below were found in one sample sequenced in a study of blood T cell repertoires in COVID-19. Profiled with immunoSEQ multiplex PCR; TCRdb holds only in-frame clones, not every one. The sample lists about 84,000 clones; approximately 86% were seen once. The sample taken for sequencing was peripheral blood. These receptor sequences come from a woman older than 75 with acute or convalescent COVID-19.

This chain uses TRBV5-1 with TRBJ1-5, with TRBD1 identical over 12 bases. CDR1 SGHRS and CDR2 YFSETQ come from the germline V gene. The CDR3 length is 15 residues. The ends lost 4 bases at V and 7 bases at J; junction bases unmatched: 6. Written as DNA, the CDR3 is TGCGCCAGCAGCCCTGGAGGGACAGGGGGCCAGCCCCAGCATTTT. It translates to CASSPGGTGGQPQHF.

J is TRBJ2-7 and V is TRBV28, with 8 bases matching TRBD2. The J segment lost 5 bases and the V segment lost 6 bases, leaving 9 bases of the junction unmatched. The CDR3 length is 14 residues. The V gene's germline CDR1 is MDHEN and CDR2 SYDVKM. In DNA, the CDR3 is TGTGCCAGCAGGCCCGGGGGGGAGGGCCACGAGCAGTACTTC. Protein sequence: CASRPGGEGHEQYF. The whole variable domain, remainder taken from reference TRBV28 and TRBJ2-7, is DVKVTQSSRYLVKRTGEKVFLECVQDMDHENMFWYRQDPGLGLRLIYFSYDVKMKEKGDIPEGYSVSREKKERFSLILESASTNQTSMYLCASRPGGEGHEQYFGPGTRLTVT.

The gene calls are TRBV19 and TRBJ1-4; possibly TRBD1 for D (5 bases). The germline V gene encodes CDR1 LNHDA and CDR2 SQIVND (reference sequence). The CDR3 is 14 amino acids. Trimming removed 8 bases at V and 3 bases at J, with 13 bases between. CDR3 DNA: TGTGCCAGTGGTGCAACAGGACCTAATGAAAAACTGTTTTTT. Protein sequence: CASGATGPNEKLFF.

This clone was detected a few times. V and J are TRBV19 and TRBJ1-5; possibly TRBD1 for D (5 bases). Germline CDR1 is LNHDA and CDR2 is SQIVND (reference sequence). CDR3 length: 15 amino acids. The germline V and J ends were trimmed by 7 bases and 4 bases, with 17 bases remaining between them. The CDR3 bases are TGTGCCAGTACCCAGGGCGGAGCCGGGAATCAGCCCCAGCATTTT. Its translation: CASTQGGAGNQPQHF.

The genes are TRBV6-2 or TRBV6-3 and TRBJ1-5; D gene uncertain. The CDR3 runs to 14 residues. Germline CDR1 reads MNHEY; CDR2 reads SVGEGT. Trimming left V 2 bases short and J 4 bases short, with 9 bases between. CDR3 sequence reads: CASSYGSENQPQHF. The CDR3 DNA reads TGTGCCAGCAGTTACGGGTCGGAGAATCAGCCCCAGCATTTT.

Here the CDR3 DNA reads TGTGCCAGCAGGCCCAGGCAGAGCACAGATACGCAGTATTTT. Translation: CASRPRQSTDTQYF. The V and J genes are TRBV7-2 and TRBJ2-3; D is ambiguous. Trimming left V 6 bases short and J 0 bases short, with 10 bases between. In germline, CDR1 is SGHTA, CDR2 FQGNSA. The CDR3 has 14 residues.

V is TRBV4-3 and J is TRBJ1-1; 7 bases align to TRBD1. This CDR3 contains 14 residues. V dropped 1 base and J dropped 5; count of bases not matched to a gene: 4. Germline CDR1 LGHNA, CDR2 YSLEER. As DNA, the CDR3 is TGCGCCAGCAGCCAAGGGTCGACAGGGACTGAAGCTTTCTTT. Protein product: CASSQGSTGTEAFF.

The gene calls are TRBV5-6 and TRBJ1-6; D might be TRBD1 (5 bases). This CDR3 spans 15 amino acids. Germline lookup yields CDR1 SGHDT and CDR2 YYEEEE. V was cut by 0 bases and J by 9 bases, with 13 bases left in between. The CDR3 DNA sequence: TGTGCCAGCAGCTTGGGCGGGGGTTTGGGTTCACCCCTCCACTTT. It translates to CASSLGGGLGSPLHF.

The V call is TRBV18, the J call TRBJ1-6; TRBD1 aligns across 8 bases. V lost 2 bases, J lost 9 bases, and 9 bases stayed unmatched. The germline V gene encodes CDR1 KGHSH and CDR2 LQKENI. The CDR3 runs to 16 residues. For the CDR3, the DNA is TGTGCCAGCTCACCAGTAGGAGGACAGGGATCTTCACCCCTCCACTTT. Translation gives CASSPVGGQGSSPLHF.

The V call is TRBV6-2 or TRBV6-3, the J call TRBJ1-1, with TRBD1 as a possible D gene (5 bases). There are 13 residues in the CDR3. The germline V gene encodes CDR1 MNHEY and CDR2 SVGEGT. Trimming removed 5 bases at V and 0 bases at J, with 7 bases between. The DNA for the CDR3 is TGTGCCAGCAGTACGACAGTGAACACTGAAGCTTTCTTT. This sequence encodes CASSTTVNTEAFF.

The genes are TRBV7-2 and TRBJ1-5, with TRBD1 matching over 7 bases. Germline V gives CDR1 SGHTA, CDR2 FQGNSA. Trimming removed 5 bases from V and 4 bases from J; junction bases left unmatched: 11. The CDR3 sequence is 16 residues long. The CDR3 sequence is CASSTFGTDRNQPQHF. The DNA for the CDR3 is TGTGCCAGCAGCACCTTCGGGACAGACAGAAATCAGCCCCAGCATTTT.

The J gene is TRBJ1-5, the V gene TRBV6-5; 10 bases align to TRBD1. Germline CDR1 is MNHEY and CDR2 is SVGAGI. J lost 9 bases, V lost 7 bases, and 12 bases had no gene match. The CDR3 totals 15 residues. The CDR3, as DNA: TGTGCCAGCAATCCCGGGACAGGGGTTTGGAGGCCCCAGCATTTT. Translating gives CASNPGTGVWRPQHF.

The V and J genes are TRBV3-1 (or the pseudogene TRBV3-2) and TRBJ2-2, with no clear D. V dropped 3 bases and J dropped 3 bases, with 8 bases sitting between them. The germline V gene encodes CDR1 LGHDT and CDR2 YNNKEL (reference sequence). This CDR3 comprises 14 residues. CDR3 coding DNA: TGTGCCAGCAGCCAGCAGGTTTACACCGGGGAGCTGTTTTTT. Translating it yields CASSQQVYTGELFF.

The V call is TRBV19, the J call TRBJ1-2; possible D gene TRBD1, 6 bases. The germline V gene has CDR1 LNHDA and CDR2 SQIVND (reference sequence). This CDR3 contains 14 residues. Trimming cost V 5 bases and J 0 bases, with 10 bases left between them. The CDR3 region has the DNA TGTGCCAGTAGTGGGGACAACGCTAACTATGGCTACACCTTC. Translated, it gives CASSGDNANYGYTF.

Worth noting for this clone: Distinct nucleotide sequences in the sample also encode this CDR3. V and J are TRBV11-2 and TRBJ2-7; perhaps TRBD2 as D (5 bases). Per germline, CDR1 SGHAT and CDR2 FQNNGV. V was pared by 0 bases and J by 4 bases, with 10 bases between. This CDR3 spans 14 amino acids. The CDR3 here is CASSLDPPGYEQYF. The CDR3 nucleotides are TGTGCCAGCAGCTTAGATCCACCGGGGTACGAGCAGTACTTC.

This chain links TRBV10-3 with TRBJ1-2; TRBD1 matches 7 bases. Germline CDR1 and CDR2: ENHRY and SYGVKD. The V segment lost 6 bases and the J segment 2 bases; nucleotides outside the gene matches: 3. The CDR3 runs 13 residues. The CDR3 sequence: CAISPQGNYGYTF. The CDR3 nucleotides read TGTGCCATCAGCCCACAGGGGAACTATGGCTACACCTTC.

CDR3 sequence reads: CASRRQGTKNIQYF. CDR3 DNA sequence: TGTGCCAGCAGGAGACAGGGAACCAAAAACATTCAGTACTTC. The chain recombines TRBV28 with TRBJ2-4; 7 bases agree with TRBD1. After removal of 6 bases from V and 2 bases from J, the junction contained 4 bases not matched to a gene. CDR3 length: 14 residues. Germline V lookup: CDR1 MDHEN, CDR2 SYDVKM.

In its sample, this clone was seen once. The rearrangement joins TRBV20-1 to TRBJ2-7; D might be TRBD2 (5 bases). The germline V gene encodes CDR1 DFQATT and CDR2 SNEGSKA (reference sequence). The CDR3 loop spans 13 amino acids. The ends were cut back, 3 bases at V and 2 bases at J, with 11 bases in the middle. CDR3 region: CSASREATYEQYF. CDR3 in DNA: TGCAGTGCTAGTCGGGAAGCCACCTACGAGCAGTACTTC.

V and J are TRBV24-1 and TRBJ2-1, with D unresolved. Germline values: CDR1 KGHDR, CDR2 SFDVKD. Between the trimmed V and J ends, which lost 5 bases and 0 bases, there was a span of 10 bases. The CDR3 consists of 15 residues. CDR3 loop: CATSAAASSYNEQFF. The CDR3 DNA reads as TGTGCCACCAGTGCAGCAGCGTCCTCCTACAATGAGCAGTTCTTC.

The chain links TRBV29-1 to TRBJ2-5; 16 positions agree with TRBD2. V lost 7 bases and J lost 2; bases outside the gene matches: 4. This CDR3 comprises 15 residues. Germline CDR1 SQVTM, CDR2 ANQGSEA. This chain's CDR3 is CSGGLAGGGQETQYF. CDR3 nucleotide sequence: TGCAGCGGGGGACTAGCGGGAGGGGGACAAGAGACCCAGTACTTC.

The chain combines TRBV21-1 with TRBJ2-3; the table names TRBD2, a call not compared with the DNA. TRBV21-1 is recorded as a pseudogene. The length of the CDR3 is 17 residues. The CDR3 here is CASSAETSGSVEDTQYF. The CDR3 DNA reads TGTGCCAGCAGCGCCGAGACTAGCGGGAGCGTGGAAGATACGCAGTATTTT.